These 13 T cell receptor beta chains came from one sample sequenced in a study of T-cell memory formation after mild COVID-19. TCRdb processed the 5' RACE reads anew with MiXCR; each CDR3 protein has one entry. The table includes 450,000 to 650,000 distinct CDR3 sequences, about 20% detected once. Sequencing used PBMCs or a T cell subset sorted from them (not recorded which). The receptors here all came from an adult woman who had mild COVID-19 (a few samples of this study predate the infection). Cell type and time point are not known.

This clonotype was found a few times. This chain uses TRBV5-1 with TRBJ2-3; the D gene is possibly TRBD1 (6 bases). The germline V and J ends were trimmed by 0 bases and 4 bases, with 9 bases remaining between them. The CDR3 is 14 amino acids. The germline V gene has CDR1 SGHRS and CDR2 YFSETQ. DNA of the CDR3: TGCGCCAGCAGCTTGGAACCAGGGGCAGATACGCAGTATTTT. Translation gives CASSLEPGADTQYF.

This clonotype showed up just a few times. The DNA of the CDR3 is TGTGCCAGCAGCCGCCCAGAACAGGGTTACTACGAGCAGTACTTC. Its translation: CASSRPEQGYYEQYF. The chain employs TRBV27 and TRBJ2-7, with D maybe TRBD1 (6 bases). Germline lookup yields CDR1 MNHEY and CDR2 SMNVEV (reference sequence). The CDR3 sequence is 15 residues long. The V gene lost 6 bases and the J gene lost 3 bases, with 18 bases spanning the gap.

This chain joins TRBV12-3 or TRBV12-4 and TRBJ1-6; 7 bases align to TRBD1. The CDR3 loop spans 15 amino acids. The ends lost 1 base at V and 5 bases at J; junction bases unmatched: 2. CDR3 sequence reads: CASSLGGTDNSPLHF. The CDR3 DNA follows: TGTGCCAGCAGTTTAGGCGGGACAGATAATTCACCCCTCCACTTT.

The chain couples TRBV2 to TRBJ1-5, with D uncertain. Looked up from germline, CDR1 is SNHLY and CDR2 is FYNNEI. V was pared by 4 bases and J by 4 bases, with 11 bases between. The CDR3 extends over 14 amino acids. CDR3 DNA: TGTGCCAGCAGTGTCGACGGGCATAATCAGCCCCAGCATTTT. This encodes CASSVDGHNQPQHF.

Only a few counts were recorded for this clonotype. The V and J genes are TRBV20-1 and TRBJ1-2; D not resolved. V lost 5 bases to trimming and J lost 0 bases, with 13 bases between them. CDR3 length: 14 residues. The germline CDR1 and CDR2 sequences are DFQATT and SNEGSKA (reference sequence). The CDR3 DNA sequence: TGCAGTGCTCGCGAGCAGCCTTCTAACTATGGCTACACCTTC. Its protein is CSAREQPSNYGYTF.

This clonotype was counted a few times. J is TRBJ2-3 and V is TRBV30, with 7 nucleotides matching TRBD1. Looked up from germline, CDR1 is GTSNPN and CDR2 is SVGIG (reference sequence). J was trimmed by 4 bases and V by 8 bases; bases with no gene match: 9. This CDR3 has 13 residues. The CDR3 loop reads CALERGPADTQYF. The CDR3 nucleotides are TGTGCCCTGGAAAGGGGGCCTGCAGATACGCAGTATTTT.

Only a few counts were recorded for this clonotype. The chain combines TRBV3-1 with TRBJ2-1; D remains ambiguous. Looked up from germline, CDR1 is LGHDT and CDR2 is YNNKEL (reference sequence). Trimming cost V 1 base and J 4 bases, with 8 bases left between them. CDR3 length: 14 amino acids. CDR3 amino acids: CASSQGARYNEQFF. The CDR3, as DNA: TGTGCCAGCAGCCAAGGGGCTCGTTACAATGAGCAGTTCTTC.

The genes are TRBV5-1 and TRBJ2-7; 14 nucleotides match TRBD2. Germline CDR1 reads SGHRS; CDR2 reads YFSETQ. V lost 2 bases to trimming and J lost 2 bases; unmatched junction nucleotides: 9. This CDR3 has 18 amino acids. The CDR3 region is CASSFAGTSGRRPYEQYF. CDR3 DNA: TGCGCCAGCAGCTTCGCCGGGACTAGCGGGAGACGGCCCTACGAGCAGTACTTC.

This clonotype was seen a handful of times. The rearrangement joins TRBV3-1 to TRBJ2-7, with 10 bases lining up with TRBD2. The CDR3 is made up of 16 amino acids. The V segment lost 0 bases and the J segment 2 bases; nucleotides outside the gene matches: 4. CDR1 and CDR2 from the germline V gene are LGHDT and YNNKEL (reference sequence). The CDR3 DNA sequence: TGTGCCAGCAGCCAAGAGCCTAGCGGGAGTCCCTACGAGCAGTACTTC. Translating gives CASSQEPSGSPYEQYF.

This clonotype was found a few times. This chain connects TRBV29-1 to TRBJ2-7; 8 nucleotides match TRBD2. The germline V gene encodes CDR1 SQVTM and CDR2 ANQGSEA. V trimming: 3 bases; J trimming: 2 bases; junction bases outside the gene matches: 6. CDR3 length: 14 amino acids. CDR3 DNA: TGCAGCGTTGATCAGGGCGGGAGGCCCTACGAGCAGTACTTC. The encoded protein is CSVDQGGRPYEQYF.

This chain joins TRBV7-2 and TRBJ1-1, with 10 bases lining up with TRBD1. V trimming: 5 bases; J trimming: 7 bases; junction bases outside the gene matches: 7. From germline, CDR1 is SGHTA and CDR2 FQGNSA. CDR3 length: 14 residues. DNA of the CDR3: TGTGCCAGCAGCGCCCGACAGGGGGCGAGTGAAGCTTTCTTT. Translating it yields CASSARQGASEAFF.

The CDR3 DNA sequence: TGTGCCAGCAGGACCGGGACAGGTGGCTATGGCTACACCTTC. It specifies CASRTGTGGYGYTF. The genes are TRBV2 and TRBJ1-2, with 8 bases that match TRBD1. The V gene's germline CDR1 is SNHLY and CDR2 FYNNEI. The V gene end was trimmed by 6 bases and the J gene end by 4 bases; junction bases not matched to a gene: 7. The CDR3 loop spans 14 amino acids. The variable domain in full, completed from reference TRBV2 and TRBJ1-2, reads EPEVTQTPSHQVTQMGQEVILRCVPISNHLYFYWYRQILGQKVEFLVSFYNNEISEKSEIFDDQFSVERPDGSNFTLKIRSTKLEDSAMYFCASRTGTGGYGYTFGSGTRLTVV.

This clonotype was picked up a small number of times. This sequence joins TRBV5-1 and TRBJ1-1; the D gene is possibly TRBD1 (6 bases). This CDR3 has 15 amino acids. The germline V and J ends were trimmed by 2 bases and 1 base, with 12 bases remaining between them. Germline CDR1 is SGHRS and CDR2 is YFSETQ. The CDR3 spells CASSFIPGANTEAFF. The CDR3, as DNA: TGCGCCAGCAGCTTCATCCCAGGGGCGAACACTGAAGCTTTCTTT. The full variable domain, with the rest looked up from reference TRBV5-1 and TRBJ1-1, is KAGVTQTPRYLIKTRGQQVTLSCSPISGHRSVSWYQQTPGQGLQFLFEYFSETQRNKGNFPGRFSGRQFSNSRSEMNVSTLELGDSALYLCASSFIPGANTEAFFGQGTRLTVV.